This T cell receptor (beta chain) appears in the sequencing data of a study of CD8 T cells in ankylosing spondylitis. The study's findings and limits: The authors found the disease-linked clones to be CD8+ and relatively rare in peripheral blood. Reportedly, disease-linked clones are significantly enriched in ankylosing spondylitis patients' matched synovial fluid. Earlier studies detected some motif variants in reactive arthritis synovial fluid and blood. In ankylosing spondylitis blood, a motif of roughly 8 highly homologous TCR beta variants appeared characteristic.

Quantitative 5'-RACE with molecular barcodes generated TCR beta libraries. A single record per CDR3 protein comes from TCRdb applying MiXCR to the 5' RACE reads. The table lists about 540,000 distinct CDR3 sequences, roughly 13% of them singletons. At least ten counts were recorded for this clonotype. Its antigen is not known. This CDR3 has 15 residues. Germline V gene data show CDR1 as SGHAT and CDR2 as FQDESV (reference sequence). Losses at the gene ends were 5 bases for V and 6 bases for J; bases not matched to a gene: 6. The V gene is TRBV11-1, the J gene TRBJ2-1; TRBD2 matches at 11 bases. Sequences were obtained from blood, either unsorted or a sorted T cell fraction (not recorded which). This sequence was found in a male donor with ankylosing spondylitis. The CDR3 spells CASSELAGVSNEQFF. CDR3 sequence (DNA): TGTGCCAGCAGCGAACTAGCGGGAGTTTCCAATGAGCAGTTCTTC.